These 29 T cell receptor beta chains came from one sample sequenced in a study of human T cells and chemical hapten exposure. TCRdb itself ran the RACE reads through MiXCR, one entry per CDR3 protein. The sample contains 85,000 to 120,000 distinct CDR3 sequences, around 10% of which appear only once. Stated time point: pre-sensitization, week 0. Documented treatment: therapeutic diphenylcyclopropenone sensitization with weekly scalp DPC. The specimen comprised whole blood, sampled in connection with sensitization to the hapten diphenylcyclopropenone (DPC). The receptor set was obtained from a woman between 50 and 59 years old with alopecia areata. Some clones in this sample may be carry-over from other donors' samples.

This clonotype has at least ten counts. The chain combines TRBV5-1 with TRBJ2-7; D unresolved. V gave up 4 bases and J gave up 3 bases, with 8 bases separating them. CDR3 length: 12 residues. Germline V gene data show CDR1 as SGHRS and CDR2 as YFSETQ. The CDR3 loop is CASSKSGYEQYF. The DNA for the CDR3 is TGCGCCAGCAGCAAGTCGGGCTACGAGCAGTACTTC.

There are a few counts of this clonotype. This chain connects TRBV5-4 to TRBJ1-3; D not certain. Trimming pared 4 bases from V and 0 bases from J, leaving 5 bases between. Germline V CDR1 and CDR2: SGHNT, YYREEE (reference sequence). The CDR3 length is 13 residues. CDR3 amino acids: CASSVDSGNTIYF. The CDR3 DNA sequence: TGTGCCAGCAGCGTTGACTCTGGAAACACCATATATTTT.

The J gene is TRBJ1-3, the V gene TRBV4-2, with D unresolved. Germline CDR1 LGHNA, CDR2 YNFKEQ. V was pared by 0 bases and J by 0 bases, with 9 bases between. The CDR3 totals 16 residues. Written as DNA, the CDR3 is TGTGCCAGCAGCCAAGACAGCCAGCCCTCTGGAAACACCATATATTTT. It is translated as CASSQDSQPSGNTIYF.

The chain's CDR3 is CASSYSGRVRTDTQYF. The CDR3, as DNA: TGTGCCAGCAGTTACAGCGGGAGGGTCCGCACAGATACGCAGTATTTT. V is TRBV6-2 or TRBV6-3 and J is TRBJ2-3; TRBD2 matches 10 bases. This CDR3 is 16 amino acids long. Germline V gene lookup returns CDR1 MNHEY and CDR2 SVGEGT. The ends lost 2 bases at V and 1 base at J; junction bases unmatched: 3.

This clonotype occurred a few times. The chain links TRBV2 to TRBJ2-3; weak D call: TRBD1 (5 bases). The CDR3 is 14 residues long. The ends were cut back, 11 bases at V and 2 bases at J, with 17 bases in the middle. Germline V CDR1 and CDR2: SNHLY, FYNNEI. The CDR3 here is CAGRQSVTTDTQYF. CDR3 nucleotide sequence: TGTGCCGGGCGACAGAGCGTGACCACAGATACGCAGTATTTT.

V gene TRBV6-5 combines with J gene TRBJ2-3, with 10 positions matching TRBD2. Trimming removed 2 bases from V and 5 bases from J; junction bases left unmatched: 13. The CDR3 is 18 amino acids. Germline V gene sequence: CDR1 MNHEY, CDR2 SVGAGI. CDR3 DNA sequence: TGTGCCAGCAGTTACAGTACTAGCGGGGCCCAAGCGGGAGATACGCAGTATTTT. It specifies CASSYSTSGAQAGDTQYF.

The chain has TRBV19 and TRBJ1-5, with unresolved D. CDR3 length: 15 residues. Germline V gene data show CDR1 as LNHDA and CDR2 as SQIVND (reference sequence). V lost 6 bases, J lost 5 bases, and 17 bases lay in between. The CDR3 bases are TGTGCCAGTAGGGGTCCCCTCGTAAAGGATCAGCCCCAGCATTTT. Translated: CASRGPLVKDQPQHF.

This clonotype was counted a few times. The J gene is TRBJ2-1, the V gene TRBV7-9; no firm D call. Trimming stripped 1 base from V and 6 bases from J, with 7 bases between. Per the germline V gene, CDR1 is SEHNR and CDR2 is FQNEAQ (reference sequence). The CDR3 length is 13 residues. The CDR3 loop reads CASSLDRVNEQFF. CDR3 coding DNA: TGTGCCAGCAGCTTAGACAGAGTCAATGAGCAGTTCTTC. Based on the CDR3 plus reference TRBV7-9 and TRBJ2-1, the full variable domain is DTGVSQNPRHKITKRGQNVTFRCDPISEHNRLYWYRQTLGQGPEFLTYFQNEAQLEKSRLLSDRFSAERPKGSFSTLEIQRTEQGDSAMYLCASSLDRVNEQFFGPGTRLTVL.

This chain connects TRBV10-3 to TRBJ2-5; D may be TRBD2 (6 bases). Germline CDR1 and CDR2: ENHRY and SYGVKD. Trimming left V 0 bases short and J 5 bases short, with 10 bases between. The CDR3 is made up of 14 amino acids. CDR3 coding DNA: TGTGCCATCAGTGAGTCCACTAGCCGTGAGACCCAGTACTTC. It is translated as CAISESTSRETQYF.

Many counts were recorded for this clonotype. This chain uses TRBV19 with TRBJ1-5, with D possibly matching TRBD1 (5 bases). Germline-derived CDR1 and CDR2 are LNHDA and SQIVND (reference sequence). V lost 6 bases and J 1 base, leaving 10 bases between the germline ends. The CDR3 length is 14 residues. CDR3 DNA sequence: TGTGCCAGTAGGAGGGGAGCAAGCAATCAGCCCCAGCATTTT. Amino acids: CASRRGASNQPQHF.

The table lists this clonotype with a few counts. J is TRBJ2-1 and V is TRBV27; D possibly corresponds to TRBD1 (5 bases). The CDR3 spans 13 residues. Germline CDR1 is MNHEY and CDR2 is SMNVEV (reference sequence). Trimming shortened V by 1 base and J by 5 bases, and 6 bases separated the two germline ends. CDR3 region: CASSLYRHNEQFF. The CDR3 DNA sequence: TGTGCCAGCAGTTTATACAGGCACAATGAGCAGTTCTTC.

This clonotype was counted a few times. V usage is TRBV4-3 and J usage is TRBJ2-7, with 7 bases aligning to TRBD1. CDR3 length: 15 amino acids. V lost 3 bases and J lost 2; bases outside the gene matches: 7. From germline, CDR1 is LGHNA and CDR2 YSLEER. This chain's CDR3 is CASSQQTGYTYEQYF. Written as DNA, the CDR3 is TGCGCCAGCAGCCAGCAGACAGGGTACACCTACGAGCAGTACTTC.

The gene calls are TRBV19 and TRBJ2-5; possible D gene TRBD2, 5 bases. The CDR3 is 14 residues long. V lost 5 bases and J lost 2, with 12 bases in between. Germline V gene sequence: CDR1 LNHDA, CDR2 SQIVND (reference sequence). DNA for the CDR3: TGTGCCAGTAGTGCCCTGGACTTACAAGAGACCCAGTACTTC. Translating it yields CASSALDLQETQYF.

This clonotype was counted a few times. The rearrangement joins TRBV7-2 to TRBJ2-3; D possibly matches TRBD1 or TRBD2 (5 bases each). Trimming pared 8 bases from V and 14 bases from J, leaving 17 bases between. CDR3 size: 11 residues. In germline, CDR1 is SGHTA, CDR2 FQGNSA. The CDR3 loop is CASGRDRDGYF. In DNA, the CDR3 is TGTGCCAGCGGTAGGGACCGGGATGGGTATTTT.

This chain joins TRBV20-1 and TRBJ2-5; D is perhaps TRBD2 (6 bases). Germline CDR1 DFQATT, CDR2 SNEGSKA (reference sequence). V gave up 5 bases and J gave up 4 bases, with 20 bases separating them. The length of the CDR3 is 15 residues. In DNA form, the CDR3 reads TGCAGTGCTGAAGCCCAGCGGGCCCGAGGAGAGACCCAGTACTTC. It specifies CSAEAQRARGETQYF.

The genes are TRBV10-1 and TRBJ1-1, with D uncertain. V was cut by 7 bases and J by 1 base, with 16 bases left in between. The CDR3 is 15 residues long. Germline V gives CDR1 WNHNN, CDR2 SYGVQD (reference sequence). Here the CDR3 DNA reads TGCGCCAGCACCCGGACGGTAGTAGGGAACACTGAAGCTTTCTTT. As protein: CASTRTVVGNTEAFF.

This clonotype has more than one count but fewer than ten. The chain is built from TRBV7-9 and TRBJ2-7, with D uncertain. V was shortened by 6 bases and J by 5 bases, with 14 bases between the two germline ends. The CDR3 spans 13 residues. The germline CDR1 and CDR2 sequences are SEHNR and FQNEAQ (reference sequence). CDR3 coding DNA: TGTGCCAGCAGTAACCTCCAAGGAGACGAGCAGTACTTC. The encoded protein is CASSNLQGDEQYF.

This clonotype has just a few counts. This chain links TRBV10-1 with TRBJ2-4, with 8 bases matching TRBD1. Trimming removed 2 bases from V and 0 bases from J; junction bases left unmatched: 3. Germline V CDR1 and CDR2: WNHNN, SYGVQD (reference sequence). The length of the CDR3 is 16 residues. This CDR3 is CASSERDRTAKNIQYF. The CDR3 DNA reads TGCGCCAGCAGTGAGAGGGACAGGACAGCCAAAAACATTCAGTACTTC.

The table lists this clonotype with many counts. The chain combines TRBV20-1 with TRBJ2-2; D is possibly TRBD2 (6 bases). V gave up 5 bases and J gave up 4 bases, with 11 bases separating them. CDR1 and CDR2 from the germline V gene are DFQATT and SNEGSKA (reference sequence). This CDR3 is built from 13 residues. CDR3 sequence reads: CSALPGLTGELFF. As DNA, the CDR3 is TGCAGTGCTCTTCCGGGACTCACCGGGGAGCTGTTTTTT.

This clonotype showed up many times. This chain connects TRBV2 to TRBJ1-2, with a weak D call TRBD1 (5 bases). V lost 6 bases and J 6 bases, leaving 17 bases between the germline ends. Germline V lookup: CDR1 SNHLY, CDR2 FYNNEI. The CDR3 is 14 amino acids. The CDR3 sequence: CASSLTAGTDGYTF. The CDR3 DNA reads TGTGCCAGCAGCTTGACGGCTGGGACTGATGGCTACACCTTC.

The genes are TRBV28 and TRBJ1-2, with 8 bases matching TRBD1. This CDR3 has 14 residues. The germline CDR1 and CDR2 sequences are MDHEN and SYDVKM. Germline trimming cut 7 bases from V and 5 bases from J; bases unmatched to any gene: 9. This CDR3 is CASTSQGEGYGYTF. Written as DNA, the CDR3 is TGTGCCAGCACCTCACAGGGGGAAGGGTATGGCTACACCTTC.

The chain combines TRBV4-2 with TRBJ2-6; no clear D gene. The CDR3 covers 18 residues. Germline CDR1 and CDR2: LGHNA and YNFKEQ. V lost 4 bases and J 0 bases, leaving 16 bases between the germline ends. The CDR3 region has the DNA TGTGCCAGCAGCCCCAGTTCCTCCGGAGCCTCTGGGGCCAACGTCCTGACTTTC. Protein: CASSPSSSGASGANVLTF.

This clonotype was recorded at least ten times. V usage is TRBV9 and J usage is TRBJ1-2; unclear D gene. The CDR3 covers 13 residues. The germline V gene has CDR1 SGDLS and CDR2 YYNGEE. Deletions cut 1 base from V and 8 bases from J, with 12 bases between. CDR3 sequence (DNA): TGTGCCAGCAGCGTATTGCCGGGCGGAGGCTACACCTTC. Protein product: CASSVLPGGGYTF.

The chain uses TRBV12-3 or TRBV12-4 and TRBJ2-5; D perhaps matches TRBD2 (7 bases). The germline V and J ends were trimmed by 6 bases and 1 base, with 12 bases remaining between them. CDR3 length: 14 residues. The CDR3 region is CASRSGGPQETQYF. The CDR3 region has the DNA TGTGCCAGCAGGTCCGGGGGGCCCCAAGAGACCCAGTACTTC.

The rearrangement joins TRBV7-9 to TRBJ2-5; D unclear. Trimming stripped 1 base from V and 6 bases from J, with 9 bases between. The germline CDR1 and CDR2 sequences are SEHNR and FQNEAQ (reference sequence). There are 13 residues in the CDR3. This CDR3 is CASSLDPAKTQYF. As DNA, the CDR3 is TGTGCCAGCAGCTTAGATCCAGCAAAGACCCAGTACTTC.

This clonotype was observed a few times. The rearrangement uses TRBV12-3 or TRBV12-4 and TRBJ1-5, with D perhaps matching TRBD1 (5 bases). The CDR3 is 15 residues long. Trimming cost V 7 bases and J 7 bases, with 20 bases left between them. For the CDR3, the DNA is TGTGCCAGCATTTATTGGGGGGGGACTCGGCAGCCCCAGCATTTT. Translation: CASIYWGGTRQPQHF.

In its sample, this clonotype was seen a few times. CDR3 nucleotides: TGTGCCAGCAAACCCCAATCTCGCCCTAATGAAAAACTGTTTTTT. This sequence encodes CASKPQSRPNEKLFF. The V call is TRBV27, the J call TRBJ1-4; D gene unclear. V was shortened by 7 bases and J by 3 bases, with 15 bases between the two germline ends. The CDR3 totals 15 residues. Germline CDR1 is MNHEY and CDR2 is SMNVEV (reference sequence).

This clonotype was counted only a few times. The CDR3 loop is CSVHPGGTDYNEQFF. In DNA, the CDR3 is TGCAGCGTACACCCAGGGGGGACTGACTACAATGAGCAGTTCTTC. The chain couples TRBV29-1 to TRBJ2-1, with D perhaps TRBD1 (7 bases). CDR1 is SQVTM, CDR2 ANQGSEA, per germline. This CDR3 spans 15 amino acids. V lost 6 bases to trimming and J lost 3 bases, with 18 bases between them.

The chain joins TRBV29-1 to TRBJ2-4; no clear D. CDR3 length equals 15 residues. Germline CDR1 and CDR2: SQVTM and ANQGSEA. V was pared by 6 bases and J by 9 bases, with 24 bases between. The CDR3 bases are TGCAGCGTCAGCTTGAGCACTGGGCTTCAGGTCATTCAGTACTTC. Protein sequence: CSVSLSTGLQVIQYF.